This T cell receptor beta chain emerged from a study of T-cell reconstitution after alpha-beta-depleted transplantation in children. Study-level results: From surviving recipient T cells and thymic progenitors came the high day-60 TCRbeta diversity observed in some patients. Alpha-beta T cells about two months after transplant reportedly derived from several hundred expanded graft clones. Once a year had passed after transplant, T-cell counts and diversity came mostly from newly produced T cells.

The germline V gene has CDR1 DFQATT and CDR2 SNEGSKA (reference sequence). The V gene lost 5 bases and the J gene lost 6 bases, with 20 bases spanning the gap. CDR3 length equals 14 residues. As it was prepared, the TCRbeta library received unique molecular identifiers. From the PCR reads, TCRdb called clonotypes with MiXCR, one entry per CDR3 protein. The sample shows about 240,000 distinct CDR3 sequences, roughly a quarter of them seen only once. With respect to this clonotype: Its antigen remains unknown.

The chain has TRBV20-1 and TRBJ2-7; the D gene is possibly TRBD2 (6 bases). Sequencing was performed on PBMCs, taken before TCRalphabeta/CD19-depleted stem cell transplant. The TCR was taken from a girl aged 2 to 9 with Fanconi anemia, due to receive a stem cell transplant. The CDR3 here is CSAPQRQKGGEQYF. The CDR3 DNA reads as TGCAGTGCTCCCCAACGACAGAAGGGAGGCGAGCAGTACTTC.